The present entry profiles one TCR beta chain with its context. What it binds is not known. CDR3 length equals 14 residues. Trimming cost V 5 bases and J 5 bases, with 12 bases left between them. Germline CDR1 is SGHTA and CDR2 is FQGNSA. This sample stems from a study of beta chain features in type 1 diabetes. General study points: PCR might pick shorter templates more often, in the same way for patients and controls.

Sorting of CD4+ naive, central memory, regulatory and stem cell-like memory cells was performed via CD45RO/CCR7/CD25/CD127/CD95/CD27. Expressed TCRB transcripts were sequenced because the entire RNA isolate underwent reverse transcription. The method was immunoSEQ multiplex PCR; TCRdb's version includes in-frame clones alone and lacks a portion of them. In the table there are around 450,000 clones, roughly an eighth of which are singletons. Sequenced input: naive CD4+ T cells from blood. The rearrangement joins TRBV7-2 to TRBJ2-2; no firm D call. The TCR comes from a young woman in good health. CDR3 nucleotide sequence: TGTGCCAGCAGCCTACAACTTCTTACCGGGGAGCTGTTTTTT. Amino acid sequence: CASSLQLLTGELFF.